This T cell receptor beta chain was recovered during a study of T cell responses to AZD1222 COVID-19 vaccine. Profiled with immunoSEQ multiplex PCR; TCRdb holds only in-frame clones, not every one. The data contain some 100,000 clones, more than 75% of them seen just once; the ten biggest clones take up 3% to 3.5%. Germline CDR1 and CDR2: SGHTA and FQGNSA. V lost 4 bases and J lost 2, with 9 bases in between. The CDR3 is 13 residues long. The clonotype comes from an adult in good health. The material sequenced was peripheral blood, taken on day 0 of AZD1222 vaccination. The chain employs TRBV7-2 and TRBJ2-7; TRBD2 might be the D (7 bases). The CDR3 sequence: CASSWGGPYEQYF. The CDR3 DNA is TGTGCCAGCAGCTGGGGGGGGCCCTACGAGCAGTACTTC.